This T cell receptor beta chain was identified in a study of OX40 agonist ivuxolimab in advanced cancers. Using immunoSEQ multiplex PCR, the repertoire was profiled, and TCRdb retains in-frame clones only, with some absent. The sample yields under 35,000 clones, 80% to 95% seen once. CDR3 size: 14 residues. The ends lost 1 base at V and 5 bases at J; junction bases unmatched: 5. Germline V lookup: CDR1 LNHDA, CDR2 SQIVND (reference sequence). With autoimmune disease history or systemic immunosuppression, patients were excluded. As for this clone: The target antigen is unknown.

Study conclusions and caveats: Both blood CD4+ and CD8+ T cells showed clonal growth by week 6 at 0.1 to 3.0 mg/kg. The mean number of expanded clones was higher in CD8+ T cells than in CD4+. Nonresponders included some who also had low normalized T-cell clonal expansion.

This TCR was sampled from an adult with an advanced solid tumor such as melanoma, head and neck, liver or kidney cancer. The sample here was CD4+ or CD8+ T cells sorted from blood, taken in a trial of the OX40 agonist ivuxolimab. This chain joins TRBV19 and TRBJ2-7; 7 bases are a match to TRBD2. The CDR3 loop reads CASSIGEGIHEQYF. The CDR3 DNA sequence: TGTGCCAGTAGTATAGGGGAGGGAATCCACGAGCAGTACTTC.